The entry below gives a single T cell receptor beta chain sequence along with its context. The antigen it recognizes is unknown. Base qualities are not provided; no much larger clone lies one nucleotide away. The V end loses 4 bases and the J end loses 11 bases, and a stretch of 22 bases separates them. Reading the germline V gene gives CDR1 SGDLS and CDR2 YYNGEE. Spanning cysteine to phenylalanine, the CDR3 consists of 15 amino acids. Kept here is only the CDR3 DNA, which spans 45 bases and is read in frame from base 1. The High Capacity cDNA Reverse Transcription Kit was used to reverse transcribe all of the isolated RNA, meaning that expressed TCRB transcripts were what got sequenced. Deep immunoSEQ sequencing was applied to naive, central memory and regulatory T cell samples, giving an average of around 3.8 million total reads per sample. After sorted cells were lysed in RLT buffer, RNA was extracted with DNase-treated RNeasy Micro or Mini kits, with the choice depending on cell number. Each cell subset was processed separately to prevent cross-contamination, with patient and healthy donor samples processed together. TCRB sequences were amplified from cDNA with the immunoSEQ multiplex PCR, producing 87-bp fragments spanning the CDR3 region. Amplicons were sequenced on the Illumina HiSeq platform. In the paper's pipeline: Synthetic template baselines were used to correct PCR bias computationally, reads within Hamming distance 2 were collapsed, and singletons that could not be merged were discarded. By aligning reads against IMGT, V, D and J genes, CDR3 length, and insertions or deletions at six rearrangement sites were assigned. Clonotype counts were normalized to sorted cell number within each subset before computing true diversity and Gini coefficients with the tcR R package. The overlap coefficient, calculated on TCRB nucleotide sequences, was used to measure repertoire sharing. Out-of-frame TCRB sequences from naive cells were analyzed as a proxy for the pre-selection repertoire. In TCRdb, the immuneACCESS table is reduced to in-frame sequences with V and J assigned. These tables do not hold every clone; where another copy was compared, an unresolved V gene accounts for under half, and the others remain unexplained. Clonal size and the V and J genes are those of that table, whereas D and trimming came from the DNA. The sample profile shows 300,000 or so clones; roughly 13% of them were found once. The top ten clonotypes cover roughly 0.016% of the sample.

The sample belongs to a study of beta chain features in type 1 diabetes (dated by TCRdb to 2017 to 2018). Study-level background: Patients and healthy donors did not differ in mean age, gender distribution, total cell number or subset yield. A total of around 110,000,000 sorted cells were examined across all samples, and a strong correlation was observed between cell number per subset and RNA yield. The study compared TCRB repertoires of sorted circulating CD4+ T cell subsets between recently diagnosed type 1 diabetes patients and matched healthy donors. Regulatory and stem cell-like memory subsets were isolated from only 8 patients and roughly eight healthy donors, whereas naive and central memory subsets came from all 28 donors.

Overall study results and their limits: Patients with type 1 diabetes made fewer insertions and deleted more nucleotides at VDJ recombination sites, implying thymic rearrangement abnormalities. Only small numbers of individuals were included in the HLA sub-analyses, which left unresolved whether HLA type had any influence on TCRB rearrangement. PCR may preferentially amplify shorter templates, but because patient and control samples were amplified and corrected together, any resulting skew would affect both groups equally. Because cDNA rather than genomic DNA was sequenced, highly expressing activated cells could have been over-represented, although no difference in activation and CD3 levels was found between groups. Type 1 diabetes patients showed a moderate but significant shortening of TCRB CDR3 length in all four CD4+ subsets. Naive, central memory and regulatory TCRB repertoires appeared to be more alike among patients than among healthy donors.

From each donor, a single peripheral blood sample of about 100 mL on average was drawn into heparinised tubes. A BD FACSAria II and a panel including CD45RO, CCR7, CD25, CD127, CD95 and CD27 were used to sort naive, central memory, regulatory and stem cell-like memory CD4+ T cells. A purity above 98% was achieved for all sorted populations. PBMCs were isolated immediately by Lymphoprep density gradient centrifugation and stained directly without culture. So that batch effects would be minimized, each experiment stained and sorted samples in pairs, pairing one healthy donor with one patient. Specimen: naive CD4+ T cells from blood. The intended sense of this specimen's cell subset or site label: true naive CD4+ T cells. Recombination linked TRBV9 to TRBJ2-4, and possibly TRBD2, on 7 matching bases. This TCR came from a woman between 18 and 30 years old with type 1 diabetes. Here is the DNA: TGTGCCAGCAGCCCGAGGGTTGGGGGGGACACGGTTCAGTACTTC. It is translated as CASSPRVGGDTVQYF.